These 21 T cell receptor beta chains came from one sample sequenced in a study of glioma-infiltrating T cells. TCR alpha and beta CDR3 regions were amplified from RNA using iRepertoire nested multiplex PCR. TCRdb analysed the multiplex PCR reads with MiXCR anew, one entry per CDR3 protein. The sample records about 93,000 distinct CDR3 sequences, 40% being singletons. The sample consisted of glioma tissue, nonneoplastic brain tissue, or PBMCs (not recorded which). The receptor set was obtained from a human donor with low-grade glioma or glioblastoma, undergoing nonglioma brain surgery, or in good health (not recorded which).

This clonotype was recorded many times. The chain recombines TRBV15 with TRBJ2-7, with D perhaps TRBD2 (6 bases). V was shortened by 8 bases and J by 0 bases, with 17 bases between the two germline ends. Germline loops: CDR1 LNHNV, CDR2 YYDKDF (reference sequence). This CDR3 is built from 15 residues. The CDR3 loop reads CATAILAQSSYEQYF. The CDR3 DNA reads as TGTGCCACCGCAATACTAGCCCAAAGCTCCTACGAGCAGTACTTC.

This clonotype was counted at least ten times. This rearrangement joins TRBV20-1 to TRBJ2-1, with 10 bases matching TRBD2. Germline loops: CDR1 DFQATT, CDR2 SNEGSKA (reference sequence). CDR3 length: 13 amino acids. The CDR3: CSVSGGDYNEQFF. The CDR3 DNA reads as TGCAGCGTAAGCGGGGGGGACTACAATGAGCAGTTCTTC.

With regard to this clonotype: Since a much larger clone is just one base distant, this may be a read error. The chain is built from TRBV7-9 and TRBJ2-2; D uncertain. From germline, CDR1 is SEHNR and CDR2 FQNEAQ (reference sequence). The germline V and J ends were trimmed by 4 bases and 9 bases, with 9 bases remaining between them. The CDR3 extends over 12 amino acids. CDR3 loop: CASSSLTWELFF. The CDR3 DNA reads TGTGCCAGCAGCTCCTTAACCTGGGAGCTGTTTTTT.

This clonotype was counted at least ten times. The CDR3 bases are TGTGCCAGCAGCTTCCAAATTCTATACGGGACTAGCGGGAACACAGATACGCAGTATTTT. It encodes CASSFQILYGTSGNTDTQYF. This chain connects TRBV7-9 to TRBJ2-3; 13 bases fit TRBD2. The V segment lost 3 bases and the J segment 2 bases; nucleotides outside the gene matches: 14. CDR3 length: 20 residues. The germline CDR1 and CDR2 sequences are SEHNR and FQNEAQ (reference sequence).

At least ten counts were recorded for this clonotype. This rearrangement joins TRBV28 to TRBJ1-1; possibly TRBD1 for D (5 bases). CDR3 length: 14 amino acids. Trimming removed 1 base at V and 4 bases at J, with 10 bases between. CDR1 and CDR2 (germline): MDHEN, SYDVKM. CDR3 in DNA: TGTGCCAGCAGTTTATCGGGGGGGGGCACTGAAGCTTTCTTT. Protein product: CASSLSGGGTEAFF.

About this clonotype: Just one base apart from a much larger clone, this may be a read error. The genes are TRBV5-5 and TRBJ1-1; D unresolved. The V gene's germline CDR1 is SGHKS and CDR2 YYEKEE (reference sequence). The CDR3 loop spans 12 amino acids. CDR3: CAGSLAYTEAFF. The CDR3 DNA reads TGTGCCGGCAGCTTGGCCTACACTGAAGCTTTCTTT.

This clonotype was recorded at least ten times. V usage is TRBV19 and J usage is TRBJ1-5, with 7 bases aligning to TRBD1. V dropped 7 bases and J dropped 2; count of bases not matched to a gene: 20. Per germline, CDR1 LNHDA and CDR2 SQIVND (reference sequence). This CDR3 spans 19 amino acids. CDR3: CASTLYSPLTGRGNQPQHF. The CDR3 coding sequence is TGTGCCAGTACCCTGTATTCCCCACTGACAGGGCGAGGCAATCAGCCCCAGCATTTT.

The chain combines TRBV28 with TRBJ2-1; tentative D call: TRBD1 (5 bases). Germline V gene data show CDR1 as MDHEN and CDR2 as SYDVKM. The CDR3 consists of 14 residues. Trimming removed 10 bases from V and 4 bases from J, with 17 bases in between. The CDR3 protein is CATQVSQGYNEQFF. The DNA for the CDR3 is TGTGCCACCCAGGTGTCCCAGGGTTACAATGAGCAGTTCTTC.

This clonotype was seen more than once but under ten times. The rearrangement uses TRBV20-1 and TRBJ2-1, with D perhaps matching TRBD1 (6 bases). Germline V lookup: CDR1 DFQATT, CDR2 SNEGSKA (reference sequence). With 6 bases removed from V and 4 bases from J, the gap between germline ends came to 13 bases. The CDR3 is 13 residues long. The CDR3 reads CSANTQGYNEQFF. The CDR3 DNA is TGCAGTGCAAATACACAGGGATACAATGAGCAGTTCTTC.

On this clonotype itself: Just one base apart from a much larger clone, this may be a read error. The chain joins TRBV7-8 to TRBJ2-7; 8 positions match TRBD1. The CDR3 spans 16 residues. The germline V gene encodes CDR1 SGHVS and CDR2 FQNEAQ. In nucleotides, the CDR3 is TGTGCCAGCAGCTACGGACAGGGAATGGGAAGGTACGAGCGGTACTTC. Protein product: CASSYGQGMGRYERYF.

V usage is TRBV19 and J usage is TRBJ2-2; D gene uncertain. The germline V and J ends were trimmed by 3 bases and 8 bases, with 7 bases remaining between them. This CDR3 has 12 residues. Germline lookup yields CDR1 LNHDA and CDR2 SQIVND (reference sequence). The CDR3 region is CASSIGFGELFF. The CDR3 region has the DNA TGTGCCAGTAGTATTGGGTTTGGGGAGCTGTTTTTT.

This clonotype showed up many times. The rearrangement uses TRBV20-1 and TRBJ2-7; TRBD2 matches at 11 bases. Germline V gene sequence: CDR1 DFQATT, CDR2 SNEGSKA (reference sequence). V dropped 5 bases and J dropped 0; count of bases not matched to a gene: 9. The CDR3 contains 16 residues. This CDR3 is CSARTSGPMSSYEQYF. The CDR3 DNA reads as TGCAGTGCTCGGACTAGCGGGCCTATGAGCTCCTACGAGCAGTACTTC.

This chain joins TRBV29-1 and TRBJ2-1; TRBD2 matches 9 bases. Germline trimming cut 7 bases from V and 4 bases from J; bases unmatched to any gene: 8. The CDR3 consists of 14 residues. CDR1 is SQVTM, CDR2 ANQGSEA, per germline. This chain's CDR3 is CSGRLAVAYNEQFF. CDR3 nucleotides: TGCAGCGGGCGACTAGCGGTAGCTTACAATGAGCAGTTCTTC.

This clonotype was found many times. The V gene is TRBV7-2, the J gene TRBJ1-2; weak D call: TRBD1 (5 bases). The germline V and J ends were trimmed by 2 bases and 8 bases, with 9 bases remaining between them. CDR3 length equals 12 residues. In germline, CDR1 is SGHTA, CDR2 FQGNSA. The CDR3 protein is CASSLLRGGYTF. The CDR3 DNA reads as TGTGCCAGCAGCTTATTAAGGGGCGGCTACACCTTC.

This clonotype was detected many times. J is TRBJ2-3 and V is TRBV20-1; TRBD2 agrees at 8 bases. Germline trimming cut 2 bases from V and 2 bases from J; bases unmatched to any gene: 3. This CDR3 has 14 residues. Germline loops: CDR1 DFQATT, CDR2 SNEGSKA (reference sequence). CDR3 sequence reads: CSARLSGATDTQYF. The CDR3 coding sequence is TGCAGTGCTAGACTTAGCGGGGCCACAGATACGCAGTATTTT.

This clonotype was detected many times. The V gene is TRBV5-5, the J gene TRBJ2-1, with 7 nucleotides matching TRBD1. This CDR3 is 15 amino acids long. Germline loops: CDR1 SGHKS, CDR2 YYEKEE (reference sequence). The V and J ends lost 4 bases and 9 bases, in that order; junction bases with no gene match: 13. CDR3 amino acids: CASSAQGVAFREQFF. CDR3 nucleotide sequence: TGTGCCAGCAGCGCCCAGGGGGTCGCATTCCGTGAGCAGTTCTTC.

The rearrangement links TRBV29-1 to TRBJ1-5; D is undetermined. From germline, CDR1 is SQVTM and CDR2 ANQGSEA. V shed 1 base and J shed 3 bases, with 7 bases lying between them. The CDR3 consists of 13 residues. CDR3 DNA: TGCAGCGTTGAAGCCGGGGACAATCAGCCCCAGCATTTT. Protein sequence: CSVEAGDNQPQHF.

The V call is TRBV2, the J call TRBJ2-5; no clear D gene. Germline assignment: CDR1 SNHLY and CDR2 FYNNEI. The length of the CDR3 is 14 residues. V shed 10 bases and J shed 5 bases, with 20 bases lying between them. This chain's CDR3 is CANADGRYSETQYF. The CDR3 DNA follows: TGTGCCAACGCAGACGGACGATATTCCGAGACCCAGTACTTC.

This clonotype was picked up many times. The chain couples TRBV20-1 to TRBJ2-7, with D tentatively TRBD1 (5 bases). V lost 1 base to trimming and J lost 0 bases, with 13 bases between them. CDR3 length: 15 residues. CDR1 DFQATT and CDR2 SNEGSKA come from the germline V gene (reference sequence). The chain's CDR3 is CSARVLGPSSYEQYF. CDR3 DNA: TGCAGTGCTAGAGTCCTGGGGCCGAGCTCCTACGAGCAGTACTTC.

This clonotype has a count of ten or more. The CDR3 here is CASSSPSEGLYEQYF. As DNA, the CDR3 is TGTGCCAGCAGCTCCCCCTCCGAGGGCCTCTACGAGCAGTACTTC. The chain links TRBV7-6 to TRBJ2-7; D is perhaps TRBD2 (5 bases). Germline V gene sequence: CDR1 SGHVS, CDR2 FNYEAQ. V was clipped by 4 bases and J by 3 bases, with 16 bases between them. The CDR3 length is 15 residues.

The sample holds many counts of this clonotype. The chain is built from TRBV15 and TRBJ1-5; D possibly corresponds to TRBD1 (6 bases). This CDR3 comprises 15 residues. The V and J ends lost 1 base and 7 bases respectively, with 14 bases between them. Germline V lookup: CDR1 LNHNV, CDR2 YYDKDF (reference sequence). Written as DNA, the CDR3 is TGTGCCACCAGCAGAGCGGGGGGGCCCCGGCAGCCCCAGCATTTT. Protein sequence: CATSRAGGPRQPQHF.